This T cell receptor beta chain was retrieved from a study of low-dose radiotherapy and immunotherapy resistance in tumors (dated by TCRdb to the early 2020s). About the investigation overall: Cohort 1 received 0.5 Gy per fraction every 2 weeks, with a prescribed total PTV dose of 6.5 Gy. In Cohort 2, 1 Gy per fraction was delivered every two weeks, for a total of 13 Gy over 26 weeks. Patients were given nivolumab as a 240 mg flat dose every two weeks and ipilimumab at 1 mg/kg every six weeks, with both drugs delivered intravenously. Cyclophosphamide 200 mg/m2 was given intravenously every two weeks, one day before each radiation and immunotherapy administration. Aspirin 300 mg was taken orally once daily by patients for four cycles, starting on cycle 1 day 1. Randomization of trial participants into treatment groups was not performed. Eight patients were included in the translational analysis: three from the first dose cohort and the first five from the second dose cohort.

This clonotype was seen repeatedly, ten times or more. Its specific antigen is unknown. Base qualities are not recorded, but no much larger clone differs from it by a single base. In light of the paper, this sample's time point label describes: after trial treatment. Per the publication, the treatment or condition label means: LDRT plus nivolumab, ipilimumab, low-dose cyclophosphamide and aspirin (RACIN trial). Donors were enrolled in RACIN, a single-arm phase I dose-escalation trial in which nivolumab, ipilimumab, aspirin, low-dose cyclophosphamide and low-dose radiotherapy were combined. Eligible patients had advanced, TIL-negative solid tumors. Trimming removed 2 bases from V and 4 bases from J; the gene matches leave 9 bases unexplained. Looking up the germline V gene yields CDR1 SGDLS and CDR2 YYNGEE. Including cysteine and phenylalanine, the CDR3 has 17 amino acids. Here the CDR3 DNA is all that survives: 51 bases in frame from base 1.

The sequencing machine was an Illumina HiSeq 2500. First-strand cDNA was synthesized with Superscript III and a set of TRAV- and TRBV-specific primers, covering both TCRalpha and TCRbeta chains. A roughly 19-cycle PCR with Phusion amplified the TCRs, pairing a constant-region primer with the adapter that was attached to the V primers. The MessageAmp II aRNA Amplification Kit was used to amplify the isolated mRNA, with in vitro transcription run for 16 hours at 37 degrees C. The Dynabeads mRNA DIRECT Purification Kit was used to isolate the mRNA for TCR sequencing. Indexed Illumina adapters were added in a second 25-cycle Phusion PCR, and the resulting products were purified with AMPure XP beads. The paper's data handling went like this. Custom Perl scripts pooled TCR sequences encoding the same protein, removed out-of-frame sequences and computed each clonotype's abundance. Any TCR sequence backed by just one read was left out of the analysis. Repertoire metrics included Shannon entropy, Gini index, clonality, richness, and frequency of TCRs shared between repertoires. TCRdb reprocessing: public reads trimmed at Q25 with fastp, clones called with MiXCR, in-frame beta chains kept. Rows merge per CDR3 protein into single entries with the most common DNA and genes. TCRdb's processing, not the authors', yielded these V and J calls. The sample data list about 100,000 distinct CDR3 sequences, and 20% to 25% of these were observed just once. Approximately 4% of the sample is held by the ten biggest clonotypes.

The rearranged segments are TRBV9 and TRBJ2-3, with TRBD1 matching 11 junction bases. The receptor was isolated from a male donor with prostate cancer. Specimen: PBMCs, collected after low-dose radiotherapy plus immunotherapy. The CDR3 reads CASSVNYPGQGADTQYF. The nucleotide sequence is given as TGTGCCAGCAGCGTGAACTATCCGGGACAGGGGGCAGATACGCAGTATTTT.